A selection of T cell receptor beta chains follows, all from one sample in a study of memory CD4+ T cells and cytomegalovirus serostatus. Libraries were prepared by immunoSEQ multiplex PCR; TCRdb keeps only in-frame clonotypes and omits some of them. The sample shows some 50,000 clones, around 81% of them seen only once. The sample taken for sequencing was memory CD4+ T cells from blood. These receptors all stem from an adult in good health and CMV-seronegative. CDR3s include the opening cysteine and the closing phenylalanine or tryptophan. Each record gives: clone size, V gene, J gene, D gene, CDR3 protein, CDR3 DNA. A D gene is named only where the DNA matches it firmly. Not all rows give a size; the values are once, few, many and, for expanded clones, a class.

.,TRBV27,TRBJ1-1,.,CASSFFGVQGNTEAFF,TGTGCCAGCAGTTTCTTCGGGGTTCAGGGGAACACTGAAGCTTTCTTT
.,TRBV6-6,TRBJ2-7,.,CASRHGGTEQYF,TGTGCCAGCAGGCACGGGGGCACGGAGCAGTACTTC
once,TRBV10-3,TRBJ2-3,TRBD2,CAIMRAGGVPDTQYF,TGTGCCATCATGAGGGCGGGGGGTGTTCCAGATACGCAGTATTTT
.,TRBV7-3,TRBJ1-1,.,CASSLQKTGTEAFF,TGTGCCAGCAGCTTGCAGAAGACGGGGACTGAAGCTTTCTTT
.,TRBV27,TRBJ1-6,.,CASSLWDINSPLHF,TGTGCCAGCAGTTTATGGGACATAAATTCACCCCTCCACTTT
.,TRBV5-1,TRBJ1-1,TRBD1,CASSSQGGRVTEAFF,TGCGCCAGCAGCTCCCAGGGGGGGCGAGTCACTGAAGCTTTCTTT
.,TRBV6-1,TRBJ2-5,.,CASSEETQYF,TGTGCCAGCAGTGAGGAGACCCAGTACTTC
.,TRBV19,TRBJ1-4,TRBD1,CASSIAGGKEKLFF,TGTGCCAGTAGTATTGCAGGGGGCAAAGAAAAACTGTTTTTT
few,TRBV30,TRBJ1-5,TRBD1,CAWTDRGDQPQHF,TGTGCCTGGACTGACAGGGGAGATCAGCCCCAGCATTTT
.,TRBV4-3,TRBJ2-1,.,CASSQEWGRGYEQFF,TGCGCCAGCAGCCAAGAGTGGGGCAGGGGTTATGAGCAGTTCTTC
once,TRBV20-1,TRBJ2-7,TRBD1,CSAATGSGIYF,TGCAGTGCAGCGACAGGGTCCGGTATATACTTC
.,TRBV6-4,TRBJ2-1,.,CASSQLASSYNEQFF,TGTGCCAGCAGCCAACTTGCCAGCTCCTACAATGAGCAGTTCTTC
medium-sized,TRBV6-5,TRBJ1-5,TRBD1,CASSSTGGVNQPQHF,TGTGCCAGCAGTTCTACAGGGGGCGTCAATCAGCCCCAGCATTTT
.,TRBV5-1,TRBJ2-7,.,CASSLETFPSYEQYF,TGCGCCAGCAGCTTGGAAACATTTCCCTCCTACGAGCAGTACTTC
.,TRBV28,TRBJ1-5,TRBD1,CASSLVGGQTAQPQHF,TGTGCCAGCAGTTTAGTGGGGGGACAGACCGCTCAGCCCCAGCATTTT
.,TRBV11-1,TRBJ1-2,.,CASSSRNDPRSLYGYTF,TGTGCCAGCAGCTCCCGTAACGACCCAAGGTCACTCTATGGCTACACCTTC
.,TRBV6-5,TRBJ2-3,.,CASSHGRTSTDTQYF,TGTGCCAGCAGTCACGGACGGACGAGCACAGATACGCAGTATTTT
once,TRBV5-1,TRBJ2-3,.,CASSTPEADTQYF,TGCGCCAGCAGCACCCCGGAGGCAGATACGCAGTATTTT
.,TRBV6-5,TRBJ1-3,.,CASFRGNTIYF,TGTGCCAGCTTCCGAGGAAACACCATATATTTT
few,TRBV6-5,TRBJ1-1,TRBD1,CASRPLTGMGTEAFF,TGTGCCAGCAGGCCCCTGACAGGGATGGGCACTGAAGCTTTCTTT
few,TRBV5-1,TRBJ2-7,TRBD1,CASSLEGTGPYEQYF,TGCGCCAGCAGCTTGGAAGGGACAGGGCCCTACGAGCAGTACTTC
.,TRBV6-1,TRBJ1-3,.,CASSEASGSKGNTIYF,TGTGCCAGCAGTGAAGCTTCAGGGAGTAAGGGAAACACCATATATTTT
.,TRBV28,TRBJ2-7,TRBD2,CASTPGGGSSYEQYF,TGTGCCAGCACCCCGGGAGGGGGTTCCTCTTACGAGCAGTACTTC
.,TRBV7-9,TRBJ2-1,.,CASSFTQGWGNEQFF,TGTGCCAGCAGCTTTACTCAGGGTTGGGGCAATGAGCAGTTCTTC
.,TRBV7-2,TRBJ2-7,.,CASSLTSGPHEQYF,TGTGCCAGCAGCTTAACGTCAGGGCCTCACGAGCAGTACTTC
.,TRBV7-9,TRBJ1-5,.,CASSIMNHQPQHF,TGTGCCAGCAGCATAATGAATCATCAGCCCCAGCATTTT
.,TRBV5-1,TRBJ2-3,.,CASSFFGGSSTDTQYF,TGCGCCAGCAGCTTTTTTGGGGGGAGCAGCACAGATACGCAGTATTTT
.,TRBV7-3,TRBJ2-1,.,CASSDSRGNNEQFF,TGTGCCAGCAGTGATTCCAGGGGCAACAATGAGCAGTTCTTC
.,TRBV30,TRBJ1-1,.,CAWNLGVGTEAFF,TGTGCCTGGAACTTGGGCGTCGGCACTGAAGCTTTCTTT
.,TRBV7-6,TRBJ2-2,TRBD1,CASSFQGVAGELFF,TGTGCCAGCAGCTTCCAGGGGGTAGCTGGGGAGCTGTTTTTT
.,TRBV6-1,TRBJ2-5,TRBD1,CASTRDREETQYF,TGTGCCAGCACGAGGGACAGGGAAGAGACCCAGTACTTC
.,TRBV28,TRBJ1-3,.,CASSLAPGGGNTIYF,TGTGCCAGCAGTTTAGCCCCCGGCGGAGGAAACACCATATATTTT
.,TRBV5-4,TRBJ1-6,.,CASSLGGLGSPLHF,TGTGCCAGCAGCTTGGGGGGGTTAGGTTCACCCCTCCACTTT
.,TRBV7-9,TRBJ2-1,TRBD2,CASSLGISGRGHNEQFF,TGTGCCAGCAGCTTGGGGATTAGCGGGAGGGGTCACAATGAGCAGTTCTTC
.,TRBV5-6,TRBJ2-2,TRBD1,CASSWPGQGATGELFF,TGTGCCAGCAGCTGGCCGGGACAGGGGGCCACCGGGGAGCTGTTTTTT
.,TRBV14,TRBJ1-2,.,CASSQDGEGKGYGYTF,TGTGCCAGCAGCCAAGATGGGGAGGGCAAAGGCTATGGCTACACCTTC
.,TRBV5-4,TRBJ2-2,.,CASSLYGGELFF,TGTGCCAGCAGCTTGTATGGCGGGGAGCTGTTTTTT
.,TRBV29-1,TRBJ2-1,TRBD2,CSVGLAGREQFF,TGCAGCGTTGGACTAGCGGGAAGGGAGCAGTTCTTC
few,TRBV2,TRBJ1-4,TRBD1,CASRTGTPNEKLFF,TGTGCCAGCAGGACAGGGACTCCTAATGAAAAACTGTTTTTT
.,TRBV11-2,TRBJ1-5,.,CASSLGAGSNQPQHF,TGTGCCAGCAGCTTAGGGGCAGGGTCTAATCAGCCCCAGCATTTT
.,TRBV6-6,TRBJ2-6,.,CASRLQDSGANVLTF,TGTGCCAGCAGGTTACAGGACTCTGGGGCCAACGTCCTGACTTTC
.,TRBV27,TRBJ1-3,TRBD1,CASSGQGPSGNTIYF,TGTGCCAGCAGCGGACAGGGGCCCTCTGGAAACACCATATATTTT
.,TRBV7-2,TRBJ1-5,.,CASSLGQGNQPQHF,TGTGCCAGCAGCTTAGGACAGGGCAATCAGCCCCAGCATTTT
.,TRBV5-1,TRBJ2-7,.,CASSRTAEGYEQYF,TGCGCCAGCAGCCGGACAGCAGAGGGATACGAGCAGTACTTC
once,TRBV11-2,TRBJ1-4,TRBD1,CASSLAPGTGGAFEKLFF,TGTGCCAGCAGCTTAGCCCCCGGGACAGGGGGCGCATTTGAAAAACTGTTTTTT
.,TRBV28,TRBJ1-5,.,CASSTGKQPQHF,TGTGCCAGCAGCACGGGGAAGCAGCCCCAGCATTTT
.,TRBV28,TRBJ2-7,.,CASGGHYEQYF,TGTGCCAGCGGGGGGCACTACGAGCAGTACTTC
few,TRBV28,TRBJ1-6,.,CASSFYGYNSPLHF,TGTGCCAGCAGTTTCTATGGGTATAATTCACCCCTCCACTTT
few,TRBV28,TRBJ1-2,.,CASSNKAGYTF,TGTGCCAGCAGCAATAAGGCTGGCTACACCTTC
.,TRBV18,TRBJ1-2,.,CASSPPKLGSSYGYTF,TGTGCCAGCTCACCACCGAAGCTGGGTAGTTCCTATGGCTACACCTTC
.,TRBV27,TRBJ2-7,.,CASSFRGSSSYEQYF,TGTGCCAGCAGTTTCCGCGGGTCGAGCTCCTACGAGCAGTACTTC
few,TRBV9,TRBJ2-2,TRBD1,CASSVGNRGMAGELFF,TGTGCCAGCAGCGTAGGGAACAGGGGTATGGCCGGGGAGCTGTTTTTT
.,TRBV6-5,TRBJ1-1,TRBD1,CASSYRGQGRNTEAFF,TGTGCCAGCAGTTACCGAGGACAGGGGCGGAACACTGAAGCTTTCTTT
.,TRBV15,TRBJ1-4,.,CATSRDDREKLFF,TGTGCCACCAGCAGAGACGACAGGGAAAAACTGTTTTTT
.,TRBV15,TRBJ1-1,.,CATSRADRPNTEAFF,TGTGCCACCAGCAGGGCGGACAGACCGAACACTGAAGCTTTCTTT